This TCR beta chain comes out of a study of cytomegalovirus exposure and HLA in healthy donors. Whole-study findings and limits: After further analysis at a later stage, under 20,000 TCR beta sequences were associated with HLA alleles at 0.05 false discovery rate. In a later analysis, several top co-occurrence clusters appeared linked to parvovirus B19, influenza, CMV and Epstein-Barr virus. In a later analysis, across HLA loci, associated TCR counts were highest for DRB1, lowest for HLA-C.

Remarks on this clone: Its specificity is not known.

Per the germline V gene, CDR1 is SEHNR and CDR2 is FQNEAQ (reference sequence). The CDR3 length is 14 residues. The trim removed 5 bases at V and 4 bases at J, leaving 5 bases unmatched. The PCR contained 60 Vbeta and 13 Jbeta primers. TCRdb's copy holds only in-frame clones and misses some; the assay was immunoSEQ multiplex PCR. In the table there are around 230,000 clones, roughly 82% of which are singletons. Sequencing was carried out using PBMCs. The sequence was collected from a man aged 35-49 years in good health and CMV-seropositive. V usage is TRBV7-9 and J usage is TRBJ2-7, with 10 positions matching TRBD2. CDR3 sequence reads: CASSPSGSRYEQYF. The CDR3 coding sequence is TGTGCCAGCAGCCCTAGCGGGAGTAGGTACGAGCAGTACTTC. The whole variable domain, remainder taken from reference TRBV7-9 and TRBJ2-7, is DTGVSQNPRHKITKRGQNVTFRCDPISEHNRLYWYRQTLGQGPEFLTYFQNEAQLEKSRLLSDRFSAERPKGSFSTLEIQRTEQGDSAMYLCASSPSGSRYEQYFGPGTRLTVT.